The 28 T cell receptor beta chains presented below share a single source sample, sequenced in a study of siplizumab effects on memory and regulatory T cells. The data were produced by immunoSEQ multiplex PCR, yet TCRdb's version contains in-frame clones alone and is incomplete. Found here are 85,000 to 130,000 clones, 85% to 95% of them singletons; the top ten hold approximately 0.61%. Sequencing was carried out using Tregs sorted from blood. The receptors shown here come from a human donor in good health.

The chain carries TRBV5-1 and TRBJ2-5, with no clear D. CDR1 and CDR2 (germline): SGHRS, YFSETQ. The CDR3 length is 14 residues. With 2 bases removed from V and 5 bases from J, the gap between germline ends came to 13 bases. CDR3 nucleotides: TGCGCCAGCAGCTTCTCTTTACCGAAGGAGACCCAGTACTTC. This encodes CASSFSLPKETQYF.

This chain links TRBV5-1 with TRBJ1-1; 7 positions agree with TRBD1. There are 13 residues in the CDR3. Germline V gene sequence: CDR1 SGHRS, CDR2 YFSETQ. V shed 3 bases, J shed 5 bases, and the junction held 4 bases outside the gene matches. The CDR3 reads CASSWIQGTEAFF. Here the CDR3 DNA reads TGCGCCAGCAGCTGGATACAGGGGACTGAAGCTTTCTTT.

The chain is built from TRBV10-3 and TRBJ2-1; D could derive from TRBD1 or TRBD2 (5 bases each). This CDR3 comprises 12 residues. Trimming left V 2 bases short and J 12 bases short, with 11 bases between. Looked up from germline, CDR1 is ENHRY and CDR2 is SYGVKD. The DNA of the CDR3 is TGTGCCATCAGTGAGGGGTCGAGGGGGCAGTTCTTC. It specifies CAISEGSRGQFF.

The chain couples TRBV6-1 to TRBJ2-7; D ambiguous. Per germline, CDR1 MNHNS and CDR2 SASEGT. The length of the CDR3 is 12 residues. Trimming removed 8 bases at V and 5 bases at J, with 13 bases between. The CDR3 DNA reads TGTGCCAGCGAACCGTTTCCTAACGAGCAGTACTTC. Residues: CASEPFPNEQYF.

The rearrangement joins TRBV7-8 to TRBJ1-6; no reliable D call. The CDR3 is 20 residues long. Per germline, CDR1 SGHVS and CDR2 FQNEAQ. Trimming pared 6 bases from V and 1 base from J, leaving 25 bases between. The CDR3 reads CASRESVRLEVFSYNSPLHF. In DNA form, the CDR3 reads TGTGCCAGCAGAGAAAGTGTCCGACTTGAGGTTTTTTCCTATAATTCACCCCTCCACTTT.

V is TRBV29-1 and J is TRBJ2-7; D might be TRBD1 (6 bases). Germline V lookup: CDR1 SQVTM, CDR2 ANQGSEA. V lost 7 bases and J lost 5, with 12 bases in between. The CDR3 extends over 11 amino acids. The CDR3 spells CSARNRDEQYF. DNA of the CDR3: TGCAGCGCACGAAACAGGGACGAGCAGTACTTC.

The gene calls are TRBV14 and TRBJ2-7; tentative D call: TRBD1 (5 bases). The CDR3 covers 13 residues. In germline, CDR1 is SGHDN, CDR2 FVKESK. V shed 4 bases and J shed 9 bases, with 16 bases lying between them. The CDR3 protein is CASSLKTAQGQYF. CDR3 DNA: TGTGCCAGCAGCCTAAAGACCGCCCAGGGGCAGTACTTC.

The chain combines TRBV7-6 with TRBJ2-2, with 7 bases matching TRBD1. The CDR3 runs to 14 residues. V shed 5 bases, J shed 6 bases, and the junction held 6 bases outside the gene matches. CDR1 and CDR2 (germline): SGHVS, FNYEAQ. The CDR3, as DNA: TGTGCCAGCAGCCTAGGGGGCATGGCCGGGGAGCTGTTTTTT. Translation gives CASSLGGMAGELFF.

The V and J genes are TRBV6-1 and TRBJ2-5; the match to TRBD1 covers 9 bases. J gave up 5 bases and V 1 base, and 8 bases lay outside the gene matches. The CDR3 loop spans 16 amino acids. The germline V gene has CDR1 MNHNS and CDR2 SASEGT. The CDR3 here is CASSEGRDRVRETQYF. CDR3 DNA sequence: TGTGCCAGCAGTGAAGGGCGGGACAGGGTTCGGGAGACCCAGTACTTC.

This clone came up once. This chain uses TRBV7-3 with TRBJ2-2; TRBD2 aligns across 11 bases. V lost 5 bases to trimming and J lost 5 bases; unmatched junction nucleotides: 10. The CDR3 has 17 residues. Germline CDR1 and CDR2: SGHTA and FQGTGA. The CDR3 region has the DNA TGTGCCAGCAGCGTGGGTCCTAGCGGGAGGCGTACCGGGGAGCTGTTTTTT. It yields the protein CASSVGPSGRRTGELFF.

Only one count was recorded for this clone. Other DNA sequences from this sample encode an identical CDR3 as well. The CDR3 reads CSASPNYEQYF. CDR3 nucleotide sequence: TGCAGTGCTAGCCCTAACTACGAGCAGTACTTC. This chain uses TRBV20-1 with TRBJ2-7, with D uncertain. V lost 3 bases, J lost 3 bases, and 6 bases lay in between. CDR3 length: 11 residues. Germline V gene data show CDR1 as DFQATT and CDR2 as SNEGSKA (reference sequence).

The V gene is TRBV18, the J gene TRBJ2-5; weak D call: TRBD2 (5 bases). CDR1 is KGHSH and CDR2 is LQKENI in the germline V gene. The CDR3 covers 16 residues. V was trimmed by 5 bases and J by 0 bases, leaving 16 bases between them. This CDR3 reads CASSAITGMYQETQYF. The CDR3, as DNA: TGTGCCAGCTCAGCTATCACGGGGATGTACCAAGAGACCCAGTACTTC.

The rearrangement joins TRBV7-3 to TRBJ1-2; maybe TRBD1 (5 bases). This CDR3 is built from 13 residues. With 0 bases removed from V and 6 bases from J, the gap between germline ends came to 8 bases. Germline V gene data show CDR1 as SGHTA and CDR2 as FQGTGA. CDR3 amino acids: CASSLTGTDGYTF. The DNA of the CDR3 is TGTGCCAGCAGCTTAACAGGGACGGATGGCTACACCTTC.

This rearrangement joins TRBV30 to TRBJ2-1, with TRBD1 matching 7 bases. The CDR3 length is 14 residues. V gave up 4 bases and J gave up 3 bases; unmatched junction bases: 6. Germline V lookup: CDR1 GTSNPN, CDR2 SVGIG (reference sequence). CDR3: CAWNGGQYYNEQFF. The CDR3 region has the DNA TGTGCCTGGAATGGGGGACAGTACTACAATGAGCAGTTCTTC.

This clone occurred once. V gene TRBV27 combines with J gene TRBJ2-3, with a possible D match to TRBD1 (6 bases). Germline CDR1 MNHEY, CDR2 SMNVEV (reference sequence). This CDR3 is 19 amino acids long. Trimming stripped 7 bases from V and 2 bases from J, with 28 bases between. The CDR3 spells CASIKAGISGTPFTDTQYF. The CDR3, as DNA: TGTGCCAGCATCAAGGCAGGTATCTCCGGGACACCTTTCACAGATACGCAGTATTTT.

J is TRBJ2-2 and V is TRBV28; D is unclear. V was trimmed by 1 base and J by 4 bases, leaving 10 bases between them. The CDR3 has 15 residues. Germline V gives CDR1 MDHEN, CDR2 SYDVKM. The CDR3 DNA sequence: TGTGCCAGCAGTTTATTGGGCCAGTCCACCGGGGAGCTGTTTTTT. It specifies CASSLLGQSTGELFF.

This clone was observed a handful of times. The DNA of the CDR3 is TGTGCCAGCAGCCCGGGACAGGGGAGCACTGAAGCTTTCTTT. It yields the protein CASSPGQGSTEAFF. The gene calls are TRBV7-9 and TRBJ1-1; 10 bases align to TRBD1. Germline trimming cut 5 bases from V and 4 bases from J; bases unmatched to any gene: 4. The CDR3 is 14 residues long. Germline CDR1 and CDR2: SEHNR and FQNEAQ (reference sequence).

V is TRBV14 and J is TRBJ2-4; D gene uncertain. The CDR3 covers 14 residues. Trimming shortened V by 3 bases and J by 1 base, and 7 bases separated the two germline ends. Germline values: CDR1 SGHDN, CDR2 FVKESK. CDR3 protein: CASSQGMAKNIQYF. The CDR3 nucleotides are TGTGCCAGCAGCCAGGGGATGGCCAAAAACATTCAGTACTTC.

The chain links TRBV25-1 to TRBJ2-1; no reliable D call. This CDR3 is 16 amino acids long. Between the trimmed V and J ends, which lost 8 bases and 5 bases, there was a span of 22 bases. Germline V lookup: CDR1 MGHDK, CDR2 SYGVNS. The CDR3 nucleotides read TGTGCCAGCTCCTCCCTGGCAGTCGTCTTGAACAATGAGCAGTTCTTC. This translates into CASSSLAVVLNNEQFF.

V and J are TRBV6-1 and TRBJ2-2; D not certain. The CDR3 has 13 amino acids. Germline CDR1 MNHNS, CDR2 SASEGT. The CDR3 region has the DNA TGTGCTCACCGAAGAGCTAACACCGGGGAGCTGTTTTTT. This gives the protein CAHRRANTGELFF.

The chain has TRBV11-2 and TRBJ2-3; 10 bases are shared with TRBD2. CDR3 length: 16 amino acids. V lost 5 bases, J lost 5 bases, and 10 bases stayed unmatched. Germline values: CDR1 SGHAT, CDR2 FQNNGV. CDR3 sequence: CASSLRPLAGVDTQYF. The CDR3 region has the DNA TGTGCCAGCAGCCTTCGCCCCCTAGCGGGAGTAGATACGCAGTATTTT.

The CDR3 reads CASSPFPGVYEQYF. The CDR3, as DNA: TGTGCCAGCTCACCATTTCCAGGGGTCTACGAGCAGTACTTC. This rearrangement joins TRBV18 to TRBJ2-7, with D possibly TRBD1 on 6 matching bases. The germline gives CDR1 KGHSH, CDR2 LQKENI. This CDR3 region has 14 residues. Trimming cost V 2 bases and J 3 bases, with 11 bases left between them.

DNA of the CDR3: TGTGCCAGCAGCTTAGGGAGGGTGGGGACAGCCACCTACGAGCAGTACTTC. Its translation: CASSLGRVGTATYEQYF. V usage is TRBV7-9 and J usage is TRBJ2-7; perhaps TRBD1 as D (7 bases). V was clipped by 1 base and J by 2 bases, with 18 bases between them. The germline gives CDR1 SEHNR, CDR2 FQNEAQ (reference sequence). The CDR3 has 17 amino acids. Drawing the rest from reference TRBV7-9 and TRBJ2-7, the complete variable domain is DTGVSQNPRHKITKRGQNVTFRCDPISEHNRLYWYRQTLGQGPEFLTYFQNEAQLEKSRLLSDRFSAERPKGSFSTLEIQRTEQGDSAMYLCASSLGRVGTATYEQYFGPGTRLTVT.

This rearrangement joins TRBV7-3 to TRBJ1-2; a possible D gene is TRBD1 (6 bases). This CDR3 spans 13 amino acids. Germline V gene data show CDR1 as SGHTA and CDR2 as FQGTGA. The V gene lost 5 bases and the J gene lost 2 bases, with 9 bases spanning the gap. This chain's CDR3 is CASSPGQNYGYTF. The DNA of the CDR3 is TGTGCCAGCAGCCCAGGACAGAACTATGGCTACACCTTC.

The J gene is TRBJ2-5, the V gene TRBV9; D gene unclear. V lost 3 bases and J 5 bases, leaving 8 bases between the germline ends. This CDR3 comprises 12 residues. The germline CDR1 and CDR2 sequences are SGDLS and YYNGEE. This CDR3 reads CASSGPRETQYF. The CDR3 DNA sequence: TGTGCCAGCAGCGGCCCAAGGGAGACCCAGTACTTC.

The chain employs TRBV11-2 and TRBJ2-5; either TRBD1 or TRBD2 may supply D (7 bases each). Trimming pared 3 bases from V and 5 bases from J, leaving 13 bases between. Germline V gene data show CDR1 as SGHAT and CDR2 as FQNNGV. CDR3 length: 14 residues. CDR3 region: CASSLRQGGETQYF. CDR3 in DNA: TGTGCCAGCAGCTTGAGACAGGGAGGGGAGACCCAGTACTTC.

This chain links TRBV10-1 with TRBJ2-1; TRBD2 aligns across 11 bases. Germline V lookup: CDR1 WNHNN, CDR2 SYGVQD (reference sequence). This CDR3 comprises 18 residues. The junction had 15 bases not matched to a gene; V was cut back by 4 bases and J by 7 bases. The CDR3 DNA is TGCGCCAGCAGTGCGGTAGCGGGAGGGCCTTTAGTAGGAAATGAGCAGTTCTTC. It encodes CASSAVAGGPLVGNEQFF.

The genes are TRBV14 and TRBJ2-1, with 10 positions matching TRBD2. Germline-derived CDR1 and CDR2 are SGHDN and FVKESK. V gave up 6 bases and J gave up 7 bases; unmatched junction bases: 15. The CDR3 extends over 17 amino acids. The CDR3 sequence is CASRSSGSGARKNEQFF. The CDR3 DNA reads TGTGCCAGCAGGTCTAGCGGGAGCGGTGCGCGTAAGAATGAGCAGTTCTTC.